This T cell receptor beta chain was identified during a study of metastatic and nonmetastatic thyroid tumors. Across the whole study: A comparison of repertoires was made across blood and tumor or nodule tissue from malignant and benign thyroid patients.

Nobody among the patients had been given any treatment before thyroid surgery. This clone counts as medium-sized (0.01 to 0.1%). The CDR3 consists of 15 residues. V dropped 7 bases and J dropped 7; count of bases not matched to a gene: 5. Germline V gives CDR1 MNHNS, CDR2 SASEGT. TCRdb re-analyzed the PCR reads using MiXCR. Here the sample spans fewer than 40,000 clones, about 30% being singletons. Sequences were obtained from blood. This sequence was found in a female donor with papillary thyroid cancer or a benign thyroid nodule (not recorded which). Some clones in this sample may be carry-over from other donors' samples. The rearrangement uses TRBV6-1 and TRBJ2-1; 15 bases map to TRBD2. CDR3: CASTDGTSGRNEQFF. The CDR3, as DNA: TGTGCCAGCACCGACGGGACTAGCGGGAGGAATGAGCAGTTCTTC.